Presented here are 21 T cell receptor beta chains from one specimen sequenced in a study of T cell repertoires in cytomegalovirus infection. MiXCR was run by TCRdb on the reads, yielding one entry per CDR3 protein. The sample contains 700,000 to 900,000 distinct CDR3 sequences, under 35% of which appear only once. Antigens of these TCRs are unknown. This specimen consisted of cultured CD8+ T cells from PBMCs, obtained from culture after CMV antigen stimulation. The origin of the receptors is a human donor in good health (CMV status not recorded). Some clones in this sample may be carry-over from other donors' samples.

This chain connects TRBV7-6 to TRBJ2-6; no reliable D call. Trimming took 1 base from V and 3 from J, leaving 10 bases between them. The CDR3 runs to 16 residues. Looked up from germline, CDR1 is SGHVS and CDR2 is FNYEAQ. The CDR3: CASSLGLVSGANVLTF. The CDR3 nucleotides read TGTGCCAGCAGCTTAGGGTTAGTGAGTGGGGCCAACGTCCTGACTTTC.

This clonotype was observed a few times. This rearrangement joins TRBV6-1 to TRBJ2-4; 11 nucleotides line up with TRBD2. Germline V gene data show CDR1 as MNHNS and CDR2 as SASEGT. This CDR3 is built from 15 residues. V was pared by 6 bases and J by 4 bases, with 5 bases of the junction left unmatched. CDR3 sequence: CASSLTSGGKNIQYF. CDR3 nucleotides: TGTGCCAGCAGCCTAACTAGCGGGGGAAAAAACATTCAGTACTTC.

This chain joins TRBV2 and TRBJ2-1; the D gene is possibly TRBD2 (6 bases). Per germline, CDR1 SNHLY and CDR2 FYNNEI. With 10 bases removed from V and 2 bases from J, the gap between germline ends came to 12 bases. The length of the CDR3 is 13 residues. The CDR3, as DNA: TGTGCCACCCGGGACTTCACCTACAATGAGCAGTTCTTC. Amino acid sequence: CATRDFTYNEQFF.

The chain joins TRBV28 to TRBJ2-7, with 10 bases that match TRBD2. Germline-derived CDR1 and CDR2 are MDHEN and SYDVKM. The CDR3 is 15 residues long. With 3 bases clipped from V and 7 bases from J, the junction kept 9 bases outside the gene matches. The chain's CDR3 is CASSLVSGGRREQYV. The CDR3 DNA follows: TGTGCCAGCAGTTTGGTTAGCGGGGGGCGTCGGGAGCAGTACGTC.

The genes are TRBV5-4 and TRBJ1-2; D is unclear. V lost 0 bases to trimming and J lost 5 bases, with 14 bases between them. The germline gives CDR1 SGHNT, CDR2 YYREEE (reference sequence). The CDR3 extends over 15 amino acids. The CDR3 is CASSLAVGNGYGYTF. CDR3 nucleotides: TGTGCCAGCAGCTTGGCAGTTGGGAATGGGTATGGCTACACCTTC.

The rearrangement joins TRBV5-6 to TRBJ2-7; maybe TRBD1 (6 bases). This CDR3 contains 13 residues. Trimming left V 5 bases short and J 2 bases short, with 11 bases between. Germline loops: CDR1 SGHDT, CDR2 YYEEEE. The CDR3 loop is CASRPDSAYEQYF. DNA for the CDR3: TGTGCCAGCAGGCCGGACAGCGCCTACGAGCAGTACTTC.

V usage is TRBV10-3 and J usage is TRBJ2-7, with D possibly matching TRBD1 (6 bases). The length of the CDR3 is 15 residues. Per germline, CDR1 ENHRY and CDR2 SYGVKD. V was trimmed by 10 bases and J by 0 bases, leaving 19 bases between them. Here the CDR3 DNA reads TGTGCCACGAACCGGGACAACCCGATCTCCTACGAGCAGTACTTC. It yields the protein CATNRDNPISYEQYF.

This chain connects TRBV6-5 to TRBJ2-1; possible D gene TRBD2, 6 bases. The CDR3 extends over 15 amino acids. Trimming pared 7 bases from V and 4 bases from J, leaving 17 bases between. Germline V CDR1 and CDR2: MNHEY, SVGAGI. For the CDR3, the DNA is TGTGCCAGCATCGGAAGACTAGTTCAGTACAATGAGCAGTTCTTC. This encodes CASIGRLVQYNEQFF.

The genes are TRBV7-6 and TRBJ1-2, with TRBD1 matching over 7 bases. This CDR3 is built from 16 residues. After removal of 5 bases from V and 0 bases from J, the junction contained 9 bases not matched to a gene. Germline V gene data show CDR1 as SGHVS and CDR2 as FNYEAQ. The CDR3 DNA is TGTGCCAGCAGCATGTGGGACAGTCTAACTAACTATGGCTACACCTTC. Translation gives CASSMWDSLTNYGYTF.

In this sample, this clonotype turned up a few times. The CDR3 loop reads CASSKQAEAFF. CDR3 bases: TGTGCCAGCAGCAAACAAGCCGAAGCTTTCTTT. The V and J genes are TRBV5-4 and TRBJ1-1; no reliable D call. Germline V gives CDR1 SGHNT, CDR2 YYREEE (reference sequence). The CDR3 runs 11 residues. V was shortened by 4 bases and J by 8 bases, with 9 bases between the two germline ends.

The chain uses TRBV7-6 and TRBJ2-1, with 9 bases lining up with TRBD1. CDR3 length: 14 amino acids. J gave up 5 bases and V 5 bases, and 4 bases lay outside the gene matches. Germline V CDR1 and CDR2: SGHVS, FNYEAQ. The CDR3 DNA reads TGTGCCAGCAGCCTTCGGGACAGGGACAATGAGCAGTTCTTC. Its translation: CASSLRDRDNEQFF.

The chain uses TRBV11-3 and TRBJ2-3, with unresolved D. CDR3 length: 12 amino acids. V lost 1 base and J lost 6, with 5 bases in between. Germline CDR1 reads SGHNT; CDR2 reads YENEEA. CDR3 sequence (DNA): TGTGCCAGCAGCTTAGTTGACGATACGCAGTATTTT. This sequence encodes CASSLVDDTQYF. Combining the CDR3 with reference TRBV11-3 and TRBJ2-3 gives the whole variable domain EAGVVQSPRYKIIEKKQPVAFWCNPISGHNTLYWYLQNLGQGPELLIRYENEEAVDDSQLPKDRFSAERLKGVDSTLKIQPAELGDSAVYLCASSLVDDTQYFGPGTRLTVL.

The J gene is TRBJ2-7, the V gene TRBV3-1; perhaps TRBD1 as D (6 bases). The CDR3 extends over 14 amino acids. Germline CDR1 is LGHDT and CDR2 is YNNKEL (reference sequence). V was clipped by 1 base and J by 5 bases, with 12 bases between them. The CDR3 region is CASSQALGAHEQYF. The CDR3 DNA follows: TGTGCCAGCAGCCAAGCACTGGGGGCCCACGAGCAGTACTTC.

The chain uses TRBV5-5 and TRBJ2-3; weak D call: TRBD2 (6 bases). V dropped 4 bases and J dropped 0 bases, with 12 bases sitting between them. CDR3 size: 15 residues. Germline V lookup: CDR1 SGHKS, CDR2 YYEKEE (reference sequence). CDR3 nucleotide sequence: TGTGCCAGCAGCGCGGGGACGGCTAGCACAGATACGCAGTATTTT. It is translated as CASSAGTASTDTQYF. Full variable domain (rest looked up from reference TRBV5-5 and TRBJ2-3): DAGVTQSPTHLIKTRGQQVTLRCSPISGHKSVSWYQQVLGQGPQFIFQYYEKEERGRGNFPDRFSARQFPNYSSELNVNALLLGDSALYLCASSAGTASTDTQYFGPGTRLTVL.

This clonotype has more than one count but fewer than ten. This chain connects TRBV20-1 to TRBJ2-1; 11 nucleotides align to TRBD2. Germline CDR1 is DFQATT and CDR2 is SNEGSKA (reference sequence). Trimming cost V 6 bases and J 0 bases; bases outside gene matches: 4. The CDR3 is made up of 15 amino acids. CDR3 sequence: CSADSGGGSYNEQFF. The DNA for the CDR3 is TGCAGTGCAGATAGCGGGGGGGGCTCCTACAATGAGCAGTTCTTC.

V and J are TRBV19 and TRBJ1-2; a possible D gene is TRBD1 (5 bases). The CDR3 loop spans 17 amino acids. Looked up from germline, CDR1 is LNHDA and CDR2 is SQIVND (reference sequence). With 4 bases removed from V and 6 bases from J, the gap between germline ends came to 24 bases. The CDR3 here is CASSNPTMVGRRNGYTF. In nucleotides, the CDR3 is TGTGCCAGTAGTAACCCCACTATGGTGGGGCGAAGGAATGGCTACACCTTC.

This clonotype turned up a few times. The genes are TRBV7-9 and TRBJ1-2; tentatively, D is TRBD1 (5 bases). Trimming removed 5 bases at V and 3 bases at J, with 31 bases between. In germline, CDR1 is SEHNR, CDR2 FQNEAQ (reference sequence). This CDR3 is 20 amino acids long. In nucleotides, the CDR3 is TGTGCCAGCAGCACAAGTTTCGATGGAGGATTAGGAGGGGAGGACTATGGCTACACCTTC. It translates to CASSTSFDGGLGGEDYGYTF.

The chain carries TRBV13 and TRBJ1-1, with TRBD1 identical over 9 bases. V dropped 4 bases and J dropped 3; count of bases not matched to a gene: 6. CDR3 length: 15 residues. Germline V gives CDR1 PRHDT, CDR2 FYEKMQ (reference sequence). CDR3 sequence reads: CASSSDRGSYTEAFF. The CDR3 bases are TGTGCCAGCAGCTCAGACAGGGGGTCTTACACTGAAGCTTTCTTT.

The chain couples TRBV4-1 to TRBJ2-1, with 7 bases fitting TRBD1. V was pared by 2 bases and J by 5 bases, with 12 bases of the junction left unmatched. CDR1 MGHRA and CDR2 YSYEKL come from the germline V gene. The CDR3 totals 17 residues. CDR3 residues: CASSQLGSGGSNNEQFF. As DNA, the CDR3 is TGCGCCAGCAGCCAATTGGGGTCAGGGGGATCAAACAATGAGCAGTTCTTC.

This clonotype was found many times. The chain carries TRBV27 and TRBJ2-2; no firm D call. The CDR3 runs to 16 residues. Trimming left V 5 bases short and J 2 bases short, with 15 bases between. Germline V gene sequence: CDR1 MNHEY, CDR2 SMNVEV (reference sequence). The CDR3 here is CASSSRLRQNTGELFF. The CDR3 DNA reads TGTGCCAGCAGTAGTCGATTGCGGCAAAACACCGGGGAGCTGTTTTTT.

This clonotype has a count of ten or more. This chain connects TRBV7-6 to TRBJ1-1; 7 bases line up with TRBD1. Germline V gene sequence: CDR1 SGHVS, CDR2 FNYEAQ. V trimming: 5 bases; J trimming: 5 bases; junction bases outside the gene matches: 8. The CDR3 contains 14 residues. The CDR3 region has the DNA TGTGCCAGCAGCCCACGAACAGGGGCTACTGAAGCTTTCTTT. This gives the protein CASSPRTGATEAFF.